This passage covers 30 T cell receptor beta chains from one sample sequenced in a study of blood T cell repertoires in COVID-19. Using immunoSEQ multiplex PCR, the repertoire was profiled, and TCRdb retains in-frame clones only, with some absent. The table records fewer than 300,000 clones, roughly 80% of them present only once. The sequenced sample consisted of peripheral blood. These receptors were taken from a woman aged 70 to 79 with active or convalescent COVID-19.

This clone was recorded once. The chain has TRBV5-1 and TRBJ2-7; the match to TRBD1 covers 7 bases. V gave up 3 bases and J gave up 5 bases; unmatched junction bases: 5. The CDR3 length is 13 residues. The germline V gene encodes CDR1 SGHRS and CDR2 YFSETQ. The CDR3 sequence is CASSSQGTDEQYF. In nucleotides, the CDR3 is TGCGCCAGCAGCTCACAGGGGACCGACGAGCAGTACTTC.

The chain recombines TRBV3-1 (or the pseudogene TRBV3-2) with TRBJ2-1; tentatively, D is TRBD2 (5 bases). CDR3 length: 15 amino acids. Per germline, CDR1 LGHDT and CDR2 YNNKEL (reference sequence). V was shortened by 4 bases and J by 2 bases, with 12 bases between the two germline ends. In nucleotides, the CDR3 is TGTGCCAGCAGCCTAAACGCCGGGACCTACAATGAGCAGTTCTTC. This codes for CASSLNAGTYNEQFF.

The chain couples TRBV4-1 to TRBJ2-1; 10 nucleotides align to TRBD2. V dropped 1 base and J dropped 8; count of bases not matched to a gene: 8. Germline V gene data show CDR1 as MGHRA and CDR2 as YSYEKL. This CDR3 has 16 residues. The CDR3 DNA follows: TGCGCCAGCAGCCAAGGGGCTAGCGGGAGTCTGGATGAGCAGTTCTTC. Its translation: CASSQGASGSLDEQFF.

Of note for this clone: The same CDR3 also results from other DNA sequences found in this sample. The rearrangement links TRBV3-1 (or the pseudogene TRBV3-2) to TRBJ2-3; 9 positions match TRBD2. After removal of 5 bases from V and 1 base from J, the junction contained 4 bases not matched to a gene. Looked up from germline, CDR1 is LGHDT and CDR2 is YNNKEL (reference sequence). The CDR3 is made up of 15 amino acids. The CDR3 DNA sequence: TGTGCCAGCAGCAGAAGGACTAGCGGCACAGATACGCAGTATTTT. It codes for CASSRRTSGTDTQYF.

CDR3 protein: CATSRDPPSGGVASTDTQYF. CDR3 DNA: TGTGCCACCAGCAGAGATCCGCCTAGCGGGGGCGTCGCTAGCACAGATACGCAGTATTTT. This chain links TRBV15 with TRBJ2-3; TRBD2 aligns across 10 bases. The CDR3 is 20 amino acids. After removal of 0 bases from V and 0 bases from J, the junction contained 12 bases not matched to a gene. Germline V gene lookup returns CDR1 LNHNV and CDR2 YYDKDF (reference sequence). The full variable domain, rest sourced from reference TRBV15 and TRBJ2-3, is DAMVIQNPRYQVTQFGKPVTLSCSQTLNHNVMYWYQQKSSQAPKLLFHYYDKDFNNEADTPDNFQSRRPNTSFCFLDIRSPGLGDTAMYLCATSRDPPSGGVASTDTQYFGPGTRLTVL.

The rearrangement joins TRBV20-1 to TRBJ1-1; 10 nucleotides agree with TRBD1. Germline trimming cut 5 bases from V and 10 bases from J; bases unmatched to any gene: 4. The CDR3 has 11 residues. Germline-derived CDR1 and CDR2 are DFQATT and SNEGSKA (reference sequence). In DNA form, the CDR3 reads TGCAGTGCTCCCCGGACAGGGGGAGCTTTCTTT. Translated, it gives CSAPRTGGAFF.

The CDR3 DNA reads TGTGCCACCAGTGACGCCGGGACAGAGACTAACTATGGCTACACCTTC. This translates into CATSDAGTETNYGYTF. The V gene is TRBV24-1, the J gene TRBJ1-2, with 7 bases aligning to TRBD1. The CDR3 consists of 16 residues. V dropped 4 bases and J dropped 0; count of bases not matched to a gene: 7. Germline lookup yields CDR1 KGHDR and CDR2 SFDVKD.

This clone occurred once. The rearrangement links TRBV6-5 to TRBJ2-1; the D gene is possibly TRBD2 (6 bases). With 6 bases removed from V and 2 bases from J, the gap between germline ends came to 14 bases. Germline V lookup: CDR1 MNHEY, CDR2 SVGAGI. This CDR3 has 15 amino acids. CDR3: CASSRTSSPYNEQFF. The DNA of the CDR3 is TGTGCCAGCAGCCGTACTAGCTCCCCCTACAATGAGCAGTTCTTC.

The chain couples TRBV9 to TRBJ2-1, with 7 nucleotides matching TRBD2. CDR3 length: 15 residues. The V and J ends lost 0 bases and 8 bases, in that order; junction bases with no gene match: 8. Germline loops: CDR1 SGDLS, CDR2 YYNGEE. The CDR3 DNA follows: TGTGCCAGCAGCGTAGGAGGGAGGGCCATCGATGAGCAGTTCTTC. This translates into CASSVGGRAIDEQFF. The variable domain in full, completed from reference TRBV9 and TRBJ2-1, reads DSGVTQTPKHLITATGQRVTLRCSPRSGDLSVYWYQQSLDQGLQFLIQYYNGEERAKGNILERFSAQQFPDLHSELNLSSLELGDSALYFCASSVGGRAIDEQFFGPGTRLTVL.

The chain employs TRBV5-1 and TRBJ2-7; TRBD1 matches at 7 bases. Per germline, CDR1 SGHRS and CDR2 YFSETQ. Losses at the gene ends were 0 bases for V and 2 bases for J; bases not matched to a gene: 2. The CDR3 sequence is 14 residues long. This CDR3 reads CASSLAGTAYEQYF. The CDR3 nucleotides read TGCGCCAGCAGCTTGGCCGGGACAGCCTACGAGCAGTACTTC.

This rearrangement joins TRBV18 to TRBJ1-2; 10 positions agree with TRBD1. The CDR3 runs 13 residues. V shed 3 bases, J shed 8 bases, and the junction held 3 bases outside the gene matches. Germline V lookup: CDR1 KGHSH, CDR2 LQKENI. The CDR3 bases are TGTGCCAGCTCACCGGGACAGGGGAACGGCTACACCTTC. This encodes CASSPGQGNGYTF.

This sequence joins TRBV28 and TRBJ2-7; 7 bases map to TRBD1. V lost 6 bases, J lost 2 bases, and 7 bases stayed unmatched. CDR3 size: 14 residues. From germline, CDR1 is MDHEN and CDR2 SYDVKM. Here the CDR3 reads CASSPGTATYEQYF. DNA for the CDR3: TGTGCCAGCAGCCCCGGGACAGCAACCTACGAGCAGTACTTC.

This chain's CDR3 is CASSILALHQAQYF. The CDR3 bases are TGTGCCAGTAGTATATTGGCCCTACACCAGGCCCAGTACTTC. This sequence joins TRBV19 and TRBJ2-5, with no clear D. CDR1 is LNHDA, CDR2 SQIVND, per germline (reference sequence). Trimming took off 2 bases at V and 9 bases at J, with 16 bases between the two ends. The CDR3 length is 14 residues.

The rearrangement links TRBV27 to TRBJ2-7, with D hard to call. The CDR3 runs 15 residues. The ends were cut back, 2 bases at V and 0 bases at J, with 11 bases in the middle. Germline lookup yields CDR1 MNHEY and CDR2 SMNVEV (reference sequence). This CDR3 reads CASSLSELSSYEQYF. CDR3 sequence (DNA): TGTGCCAGCAGTTTAAGCGAACTGAGCTCCTACGAGCAGTACTTC.

The chain uses TRBV28 and TRBJ2-1, with 7 bases that match TRBD1. V was clipped by 9 bases and J by 7 bases; unmatched bases: 6. Germline V gene sequence: CDR1 MDHEN, CDR2 SYDVKM. This CDR3 spans 12 amino acids. CDR3 in amino acids: CASGQEFNEQFF. CDR3 coding DNA: TGTGCCAGTGGACAGGAGTTTAATGAGCAGTTCTTC.

V gene TRBV7-9 combines with J gene TRBJ1-3; unclear D gene. CDR1 and CDR2 (germline): SEHNR, FQNEAQ (reference sequence). Trimming pared 5 bases from V and 0 bases from J, leaving 14 bases between. The CDR3 sequence is 16 residues long. The CDR3 DNA reads TGTGCCAGCAGCCGAACCGGGTCGGTCTCTGGAAACACCATATATTTT. Residues: CASSRTGSVSGNTIYF. The entire variable domain, with the rest obtained from reference TRBV7-9 and TRBJ1-3, is as follows: DTGVSQNPRHKITKRGQNVTFRCDPISEHNRLYWYRQTLGQGPEFLTYFQNEAQLEKSRLLSDRFSAERPKGSFSTLEIQRTEQGDSAMYLCASSRTGSVSGNTIYFGEGSWLTVV.

The rearrangement uses TRBV12-3 or TRBV12-4 and TRBJ2-7; D is possibly TRBD1 (6 bases). The germline V and J ends were trimmed by 5 bases and 9 bases, with 14 bases remaining between them. This CDR3 is built from 12 residues. The CDR3 bases are TGTGCCAGCAGTCCCGGGACGACAGGGCAGTACTTC. Residues: CASSPGTTGQYF.

This clone has just a few counts. This chain uses TRBV5-1 with TRBJ1-1; the D gene is possibly TRBD1 (6 bases). The CDR3 sequence is 14 residues long. In germline, CDR1 is SGHRS, CDR2 YFSETQ. The V gene lost 7 bases and the J gene lost 4 bases, with 17 bases spanning the gap. CDR3 nucleotide sequence: TGCGCCAGCGGTTTCTTGGACAGCAGCACTGAAGCTTTCTTT. Translating it yields CASGFLDSSTEAFF.

This clone was seen at least ten times. CDR3: CASSRGLAAYNEQFF. Written as DNA, the CDR3 is TGTGCCAGCAGCCGTGGACTAGCGGCCTACAATGAGCAGTTCTTC. The chain is built from TRBV3-1 (or the pseudogene TRBV3-2) and TRBJ2-1; 10 bases map to TRBD2. Trimming at V came to 4 bases and at J to 2 bases, leaving 2 bases not matched to a gene. Germline V gene sequence: CDR1 LGHDT, CDR2 YNNKEL (reference sequence). The length of the CDR3 is 15 residues.

This chain joins TRBV20-1 and TRBJ2-1; D remains ambiguous. Germline CDR1 DFQATT, CDR2 SNEGSKA (reference sequence). This CDR3 has 11 amino acids. The V end lost 2 bases, the J end lost 4 bases, and 3 bases lay between the germline ends. This CDR3 is CSARQYNEQFF. The CDR3 bases are TGCAGTGCTAGACAGTACAATGAGCAGTTCTTC.

The chain carries TRBV5-5 and TRBJ1-1; D gene unclear. V was trimmed by 2 bases and J by 0 bases, leaving 17 bases between them. Germline assignment: CDR1 SGHKS and CDR2 YYEKEE (reference sequence). CDR3 size: 17 residues. In DNA form, the CDR3 reads TGTGCCAGCAGCTTCCGGGGAGAGAGGGTCATGAACACTGAAGCTTTCTTT. As protein: CASSFRGERVMNTEAFF.

The rearrangement joins TRBV7-2 to TRBJ2-7; 10 positions match TRBD1. With V trimmed by 1 base and J by 6 bases, 3 bases remained unmatched. Germline lookup yields CDR1 SGHTA and CDR2 FQGNSA. The CDR3 spans 14 residues. Here the CDR3 DNA reads TGTGCCAGCAGCTTAGAGGGGACAGGGGTCGAGCAGTACTTC. Protein product: CASSLEGTGVEQYF.

J is TRBJ2-3 and V is TRBV5-1, with no clear D. This CDR3 spans 13 amino acids. Trimming took off 5 bases at V and 2 bases at J, with 9 bases between the two ends. Germline V gene lookup returns CDR1 SGHRS and CDR2 YFSETQ. The CDR3 DNA is TGCGCCAGCAGGCGTGCCCCCACAGATACGCAGTATTTT. It is translated as CASRRAPTDTQYF. Full variable domain (outside the CDR3, taken from reference TRBV5-1 and TRBJ2-3): KAGVTQTPRYLIKTRGQQVTLSCSPISGHRSVSWYQQTPGQGLQFLFEYFSETQRNKGNFPGRFSGRQFSNSRSEMNVSTLELGDSALYLCASRRAPTDTQYFGPGTRLTVL.

This clone has only one observation. The junction departs from germline at one end; a sequencing error may be responsible. The chain uses TRBV3-1 (or the pseudogene TRBV3-2) and TRBJ1-1, with 7 bases identical to TRBD1. Per germline, CDR1 LGHDT and CDR2 YNNKEL (reference sequence). The CDR3 contains 15 residues. This CDR3 is CASSQSWDSKGKFPF. The CDR3 DNA follows: TGTGCCAGCAGCCAATCCTGGGACAGCAAGGGGAAGTTTCCTTTT.

The chain joins TRBV5-4 to TRBJ2-5; 10 bases agree with TRBD1. V shed 4 bases and J 2 bases; nucleotides not matched to a gene: 11. This CDR3 has 17 residues. CDR1 is SGHNT and CDR2 is YYREEE in the germline V gene (reference sequence). CDR3 in amino acids: CASSPPGQGIRQETQYF. The CDR3 DNA sequence: TGTGCCAGCAGCCCACCGGGACAGGGGATAAGGCAAGAGACCCAGTACTTC.

The CDR3 loop reads CASRGTSRDNEQFF. The CDR3 nucleotides read TGTGCCAGCAGGGGAACTAGCCGAGACAATGAGCAGTTCTTC. The chain couples TRBV6-5 to TRBJ2-1; D possibly corresponds to TRBD2 (6 bases). Germline V lookup: CDR1 MNHEY, CDR2 SVGAGI. Between the trimmed V and J ends, which lost 6 bases and 5 bases, there was a span of 14 bases. The CDR3 is made up of 14 amino acids.

This clone was seen a few times. The chain couples TRBV29-1 to TRBJ1-2; TRBD1 agrees at 9 bases. Germline CDR1 SQVTM, CDR2 ANQGSEA. The V and J ends lost 6 bases and 8 bases, in that order; junction bases with no gene match: 13. CDR3 length: 14 amino acids. CDR3 protein: CSVVRDRASAGYTF. CDR3 nucleotide sequence: TGCAGCGTCGTTAGGGACAGGGCCAGCGCGGGCTACACCTTC. The full variable domain, rest sourced from reference TRBV29-1 and TRBJ1-2, is SAVISQKPSRDICQRGTSLTIQCQVDSQVTMMFWYRQQPGQSLTLIATANQGSEATYESGFVIDKFPISRPNLTFSTLTVSNMSPEDSSIYLCSVVRDRASAGYTFGSGTRLTVV.

The V call is TRBV3-1 (or the pseudogene TRBV3-2), the J call TRBJ2-3; D unresolved. In germline, CDR1 is LGHDT, CDR2 YNNKEL (reference sequence). Trimming cost V 4 bases and J 4 bases, with 9 bases left between them. This CDR3 contains 13 residues. CDR3 sequence: CASSLTGSDTQYF. CDR3 nucleotides: TGTGCCAGCAGCCTCACGGGTTCAGATACGCAGTATTTT.

This chain uses TRBV5-1 with TRBJ2-1, with D maybe TRBD2 (6 bases). This CDR3 comprises 15 residues. Between the trimmed V and J ends, which lost 4 bases and 3 bases, there was a span of 14 bases. The germline V gene has CDR1 SGHRS and CDR2 YFSETQ. CDR3 coding DNA: TGCGCCAGCAGCACTAAAATCGGGAGCTACAATGAGCAGTTCTTC. Encoded protein: CASSTKIGSYNEQFF.

This rearrangement joins TRBV11-2 to TRBJ1-1; a possible D gene is TRBD1 (5 bases). Trimming removed 4 bases at V and 3 bases at J, with 12 bases between. Germline V gene lookup returns CDR1 SGHAT and CDR2 FQNNGV. The CDR3 sequence is 14 residues long. In DNA, the CDR3 is TGTGCCAGCAGCTACCAGGAGGGACACACTGAAGCTTTCTTT. Translated, it gives CASSYQEGHTEAFF.